This TCR beta chain was obtained from a study of blood T cell repertoires in COVID-19. Overall study: COVID-19 samples from acute and convalescent phases originated in the United States, Italy and Spain. T cells, B-cell-depleted T cells, or PBMCs supplied cDNA or gDNA.

As originally analysed: For nucleated cells, counts were estimated from reference gene primer amplification. Method: immunoSEQ multiplex PCR; TCRdb's copy keeps in-frame clones and lacks some. That table supplies the V and J calls and clone size; D and trimming were determined from the DNA. The sample consists of about 120,000 clones, roughly four fifths of them appearing once. The CDR3 contains 13 residues. The germline V and J ends were trimmed by 4 bases and 1 base, with 7 bases remaining between them. The rearrangement joins TRBV12-3 or TRBV12-4 to TRBJ1-1; TRBD1 might be the D (5 bases). The specimen was peripheral blood. The TCR sequence derives from a man in his 70s with active or convalescent COVID-19. The CDR3: CASSWRGNTEAFF. CDR3 DNA: TGTGCCAGCAGTTGGAGGGGGAACACTGAAGCTTTCTTT.